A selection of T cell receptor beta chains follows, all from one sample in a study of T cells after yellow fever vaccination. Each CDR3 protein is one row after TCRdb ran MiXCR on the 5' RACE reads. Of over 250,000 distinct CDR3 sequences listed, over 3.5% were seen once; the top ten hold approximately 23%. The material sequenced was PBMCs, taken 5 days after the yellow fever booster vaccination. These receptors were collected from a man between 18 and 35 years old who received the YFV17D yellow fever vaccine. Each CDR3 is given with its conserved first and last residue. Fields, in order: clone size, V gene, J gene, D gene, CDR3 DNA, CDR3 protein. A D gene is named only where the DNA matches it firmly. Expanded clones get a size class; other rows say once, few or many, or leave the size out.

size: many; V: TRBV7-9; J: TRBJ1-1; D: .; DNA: TGTGCCAGCAGCTTGACCGGGGGCAACACTGAAGCTTTCTTT; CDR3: CASSLTGGNTEAFF
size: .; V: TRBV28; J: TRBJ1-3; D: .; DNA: TGTGCCAGCAGAGAAAGTGCAGGGCCCTCTGGAAACACCATATATTTT; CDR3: CASRESAGPSGNTIYF
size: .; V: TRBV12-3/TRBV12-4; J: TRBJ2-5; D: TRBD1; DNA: TGTGCCAGCATGGAGCGAGGGGGCGGCGGGACCCAGTACTTC; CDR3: CASMERGGGGTQYF
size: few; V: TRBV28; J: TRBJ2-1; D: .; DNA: TGTGCCAGCAGTTTACCGGCAGCTACTTCCTACAATGAGCAGTTCTTC; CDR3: CASSLPAATSYNEQFF
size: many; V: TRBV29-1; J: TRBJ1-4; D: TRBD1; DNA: TGCAGCGTTGCGGGGACAGCGGGGGAAAAACTGTTTTTT; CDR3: CSVAGTAGEKLFF
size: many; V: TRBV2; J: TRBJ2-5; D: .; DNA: TGTGCCAGCAGAGTTGTTAGCGGAGAGACCCAGTACTTC; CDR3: CASRVVSGETQYF
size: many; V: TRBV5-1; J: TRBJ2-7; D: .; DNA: TGCGCCAGCAGCTTGGAAGGGGCCTACGAGCAGTACTTC; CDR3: CASSLEGAYEQYF
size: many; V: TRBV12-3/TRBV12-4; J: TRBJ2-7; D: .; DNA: TGTGCCAGCAGTTTCGCGTCCCTTTACGAGCAGTACTTC; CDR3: CASSFASLYEQYF
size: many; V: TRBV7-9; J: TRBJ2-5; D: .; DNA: TGTGCCAGCAGCTTGGGTATTTGGGAGGTGGAAGAGACCCAGTACTTC; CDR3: CASSLGIWEVEETQYF
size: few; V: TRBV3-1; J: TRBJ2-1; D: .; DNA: TGTGCCAGCAGCTCTAACGCGGCTCCCGATATAAACAATGAGCAGTTCTTC; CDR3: CASSSNAAPDINNEQFF
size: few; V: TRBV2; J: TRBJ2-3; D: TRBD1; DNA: TGTGCCAGCAGTGGGGGACAGTCGATAGATACGCAGTATTTT; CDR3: CASSGGQSIDTQYF
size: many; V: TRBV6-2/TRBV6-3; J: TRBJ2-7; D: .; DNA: TGTGCCAGCTTACGCAGGGACGGTACCTACGAGCAGTACTTC; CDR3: CASLRRDGTYEQYF
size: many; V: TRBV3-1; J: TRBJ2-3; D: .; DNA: TGTGCCAGCAGCCGACGGGGCCCCACAGATACGCAGTATTTT; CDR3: CASSRRGPTDTQYF
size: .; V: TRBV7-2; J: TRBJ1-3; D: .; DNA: TGTGCCAGCAGCTTAGTTCTGGGCTCCTCTGGAAACACCATATATTTT; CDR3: CASSLVLGSSGNTIYF
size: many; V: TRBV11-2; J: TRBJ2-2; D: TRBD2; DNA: TGTGCCAGCAGCTTCCTCGTCCTAGCGGGGGGGCGTAGCGGGGAGCTGTTTTTT; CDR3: CASSFLVLAGGRSGELFF
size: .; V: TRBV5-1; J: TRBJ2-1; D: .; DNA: TGCGCCAGCAGCACCGGCGGAAACACTTACAATGAGCAGTTCTTC; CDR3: CASSTGGNTYNEQFF
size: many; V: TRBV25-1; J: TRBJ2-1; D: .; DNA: TGTGCCAGCAGTGAAACAGGGTACTCCTACAATGAGCAGTTCTTC; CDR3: CASSETGYSYNEQFF
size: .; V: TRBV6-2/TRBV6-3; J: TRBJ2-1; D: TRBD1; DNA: TGTGCCAGCAGGGAGGGCAGGGGGCGCAATGAGCAGTTCTTC; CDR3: CASREGRGRNEQFF
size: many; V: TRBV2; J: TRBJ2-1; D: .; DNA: TGTGCCAGCCGCCCACTAGAGGACAATGAGCAGTTCTTC; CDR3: CASRPLEDNEQFF
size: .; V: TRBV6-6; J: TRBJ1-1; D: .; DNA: TGTGCCAGCAACCCGACACCGAGGAACACTGAAGCTTTCTTT; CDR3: CASNPTPRNTEAFF
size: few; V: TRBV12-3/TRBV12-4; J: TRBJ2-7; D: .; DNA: TGTGCCAGCAGTTCCGGGCGCGAGCAGTACTTC; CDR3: CASSSGREQYF
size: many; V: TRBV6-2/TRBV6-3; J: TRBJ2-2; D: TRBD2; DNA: TGTGCCAGCAATTTGGGAGGGAGCCCCGGGGAGCTGTTTTTT; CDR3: CASNLGGSPGELFF
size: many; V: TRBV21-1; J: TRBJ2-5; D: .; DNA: TGTGCCAGCAGCAAGGGGAGGACAACGGGGGATCGAGAGACCCAGTACTTC; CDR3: CASSKGRTTGDRETQYF
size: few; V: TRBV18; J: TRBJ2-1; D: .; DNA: TGTGCCAGCTCCCCCGCTGGGGATGAGCAGTTCTTC; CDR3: CASSPAGDEQFF
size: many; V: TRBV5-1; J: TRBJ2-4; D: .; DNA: TGCGCCAGCAGCTTTGGTGCTGACATTCAGTACTTC; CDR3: CASSFGADIQYF
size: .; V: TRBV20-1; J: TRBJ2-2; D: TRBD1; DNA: TGCAGTGCTTCGCCCCGCTGGGGACAGGGGGCGAACACCGGGGAGCTGTTTTTT; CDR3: CSASPRWGQGANTGELFF
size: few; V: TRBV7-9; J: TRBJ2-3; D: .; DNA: TGTGCCAGCAGCCGCACACAGATTCTCACAGATACGCAGTATTTT; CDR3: CASSRTQILTDTQYF
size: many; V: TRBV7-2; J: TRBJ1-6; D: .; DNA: TGTGCCAGCAGCTTAAGGGGGCCCCTCCACTTT; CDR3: CASSLRGPLHF
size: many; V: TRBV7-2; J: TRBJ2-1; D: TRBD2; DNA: TGTGCCAGCAGCTTCCCTAGCGGGTCAAGCTCCTACAATGAGCAGTTCTTC; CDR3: CASSFPSGSSSYNEQFF
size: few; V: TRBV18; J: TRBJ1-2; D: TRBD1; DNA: TGTGCCAGCTCACCCCCGAGTCGGGGGACAGGGGACTATGGCTACACCTTC; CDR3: CASSPPSRGTGDYGYTF
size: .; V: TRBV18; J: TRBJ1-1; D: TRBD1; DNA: TGTGCCAGCTCACTTCGGACAGGGGGTTGGACTGAAGCTTTCTTT; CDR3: CASSLRTGGWTEAFF
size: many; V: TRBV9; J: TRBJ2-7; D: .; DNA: TGTGCCAGCAGCCCCCGAGACAGGCTCCACTACGAGCAGTACTTC; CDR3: CASSPRDRLHYEQYF
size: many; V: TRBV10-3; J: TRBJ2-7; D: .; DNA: TGTGCCATCACTTGGGACTCTAACGAGCAGTACTTC; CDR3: CAITWDSNEQYF
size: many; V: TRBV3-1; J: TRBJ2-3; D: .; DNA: TGTGCCAGCAGCCAAGGTGTGGGGACCACAGATACGCAGTATTTT; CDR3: CASSQGVGTTDTQYF
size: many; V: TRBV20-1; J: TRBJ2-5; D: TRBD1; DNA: TGCAGTGCGCTACAGGGGGCGCGGAAGACCCAGTACTTC; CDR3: CSALQGARKTQYF
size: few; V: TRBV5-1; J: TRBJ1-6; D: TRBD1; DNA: TGCGCCAGCAGCTCGACAGGGGCCCATAATTCACCCCTCCACTTT; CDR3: CASSSTGAHNSPLHF
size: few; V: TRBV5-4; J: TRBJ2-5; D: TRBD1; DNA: TGTGCCAGCAGCGTACCGTCCCTGACAGGGGTCCCTTCCGAGACCCAGTACTTC; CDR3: CASSVPSLTGVPSETQYF
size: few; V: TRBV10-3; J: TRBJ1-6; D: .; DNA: TGTGCCATCAGCGGCAGGGGAATGGGTTCACCCCTCCACTTT; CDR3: CAISGRGMGSPLHF
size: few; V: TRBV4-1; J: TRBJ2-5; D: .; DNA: TGCGCCAGCAGCCAAGAACCCCCCCCGAGAGAGACCCAGTACTTC; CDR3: CASSQEPPPRETQYF
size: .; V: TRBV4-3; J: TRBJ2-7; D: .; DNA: TGCGCCAGCAGCCAAGATAGCCGAGGGGAGCAGTACTTC; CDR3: CASSQDSRGEQYF
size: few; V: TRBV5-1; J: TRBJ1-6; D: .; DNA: TGCGCCAGCAGCCGCAACCCACAGGGAGCGAGTGAGAATTCACCCCTCCACTTT; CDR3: CASSRNPQGASENSPLHF
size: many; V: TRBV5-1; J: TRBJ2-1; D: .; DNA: TGCGCCAGCAGCTTGACTGCTAACAGATACAATGAGCAGTTCTTC; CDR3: CASSLTANRYNEQFF
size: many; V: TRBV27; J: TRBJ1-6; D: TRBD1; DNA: TGTGCCAGCAGTCCGAAACCCTACCCGGACAGGTCCTACTCCTATAATTCACCCCTCCACTTT; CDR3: CASSPKPYPDRSYSYNSPLHF
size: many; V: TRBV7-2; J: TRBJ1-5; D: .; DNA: TGTGCCAGCAGCCCCAGGGGAGGTCAGCCCCAGCATTTT; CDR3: CASSPRGGQPQHF
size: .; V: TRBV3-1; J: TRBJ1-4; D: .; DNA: TGTGCCAGCAGCCAAGATGGCGGGTGGAAACTGTTTTTT; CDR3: CASSQDGGWKLFF
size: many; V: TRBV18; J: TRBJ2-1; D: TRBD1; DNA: TGTGCCAGCTTCACCGGGACAGGGGGCGATGAGCAGTTCTTC; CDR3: CASFTGTGGDEQFF
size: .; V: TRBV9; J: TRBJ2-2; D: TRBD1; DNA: TGTGCCAGCAGCACCCGGACAGGGGCGAACACCGGGGAGCTGTTTTTT; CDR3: CASSTRTGANTGELFF
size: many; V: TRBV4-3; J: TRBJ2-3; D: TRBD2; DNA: TGCGCCAGCAGCCAAGATCCAACTAGCGGGGGAGATACGCAGTATTTT; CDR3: CASSQDPTSGGDTQYF
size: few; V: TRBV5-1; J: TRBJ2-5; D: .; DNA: TGCGCCAGCAGTAGGACCGTCGCAGAGACCCAGTACTTC; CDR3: CASSRTVAETQYF
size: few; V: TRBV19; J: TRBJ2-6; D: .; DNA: TGTGCCAGTAGTGAAAACCCAGCGGGGGCCAACGTCCTGACTTTC; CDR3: CASSENPAGANVLTF
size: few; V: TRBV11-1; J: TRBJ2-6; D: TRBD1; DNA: TGTGCCAGCAGGGGACAGGGACGGGACTCTGGGGCCAACGTCCTGACTTTC; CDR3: CASRGQGRDSGANVLTF
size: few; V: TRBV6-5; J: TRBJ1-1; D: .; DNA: TGTGCCAGCAGTTATAACAGGGAAACTGAAGCTTTCTTT; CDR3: CASSYNRETEAFF
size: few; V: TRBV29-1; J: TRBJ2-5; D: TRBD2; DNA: TGCAGCGTGGGGCTCGGGACTAGGACGACGCAGACCCAGTACTTC; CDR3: CSVGLGTRTTQTQYF
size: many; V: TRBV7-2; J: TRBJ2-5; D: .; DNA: TGTGCCAGCAGCGCGTGGGCATCCCAAGAGACCCAGTACTTC; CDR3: CASSAWASQETQYF
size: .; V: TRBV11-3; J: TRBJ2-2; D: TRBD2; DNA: TGTGCCAGCAGCTGGACTAGCGGGGGGCCAGACACCGGGGAGCTGTTTTTT; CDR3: CASSWTSGGPDTGELFF
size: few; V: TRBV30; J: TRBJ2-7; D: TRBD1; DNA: TGTGCCTGGAGTGTCCGAGACAGGGGATACGAGCAGTACTTC; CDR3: CAWSVRDRGYEQYF
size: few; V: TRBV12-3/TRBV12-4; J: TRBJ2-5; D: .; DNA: TGTGCCAGCACCCCTAATGGAGAGACCCAGTACTTC; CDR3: CASTPNGETQYF
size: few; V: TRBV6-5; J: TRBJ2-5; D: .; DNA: TGTGCCAGCAGTAACGGGCGCCAAGAGACCCAGTACTTC; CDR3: CASSNGRQETQYF